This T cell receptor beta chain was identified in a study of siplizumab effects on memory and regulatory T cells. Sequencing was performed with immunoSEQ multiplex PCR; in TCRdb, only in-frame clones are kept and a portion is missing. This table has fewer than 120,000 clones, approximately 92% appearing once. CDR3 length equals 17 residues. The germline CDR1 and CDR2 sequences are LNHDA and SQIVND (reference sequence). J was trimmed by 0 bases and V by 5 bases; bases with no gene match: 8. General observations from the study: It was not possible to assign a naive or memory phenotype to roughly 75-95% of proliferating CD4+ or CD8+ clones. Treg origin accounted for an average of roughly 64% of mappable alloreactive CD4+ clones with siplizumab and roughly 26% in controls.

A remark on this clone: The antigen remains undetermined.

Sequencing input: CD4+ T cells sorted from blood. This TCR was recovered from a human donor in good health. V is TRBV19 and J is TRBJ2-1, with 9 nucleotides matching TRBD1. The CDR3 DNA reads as TGTGCCAGTAGTCACAGGGGGCGCTCAAGCTCCTACAATGAGCAGTTCTTC. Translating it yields CASSHRGRSSSYNEQFF.